These T cell receptor beta chains were read from a single sample in a study of T cell responses to AZD1222 COVID-19 vaccine. Data came from immunoSEQ multiplex PCR; TCRdb stores just in-frame clones and leaves some out. This sample has fewer than 200,000 clones, with about 91% found just once. The sample here was peripheral blood, taken on day 0 of AZD1222 vaccination. The receptors derive from an adult in good health. The CDR3 runs from the conserved cysteine through the conserved F or W. The order of the fields is V gene, J gene, CDR3 protein.

V gene: TRBV7-2; J gene: TRBJ2-7; CDR3 protein: CASSLGGPSYEQYF
V gene: TRBV6-4; J gene: TRBJ1-2; CDR3 protein: CASSPGQGLEGYTF
V gene: TRBV7-3; J gene: TRBJ2-1; CDR3 protein: CASSDPGLVRQFF
V gene: TRBV4-3; J gene: TRBJ2-7; CDR3 protein: CASSQGLAGSYEQYF
V gene: TRBV6-6; J gene: TRBJ1-3; CDR3 protein: CASSPRSSGNTIYF
V gene: TRBV14; J gene: TRBJ2-7; CDR3 protein: CASSQLTGAEQYF
V gene: TRBV27; J gene: TRBJ2-1; CDR3 protein: CASRIGLAGDEQFF
V gene: TRBV20-1; J gene: TRBJ2-3; CDR3 protein: CSAIVGDTQYF
V gene: TRBV10-3; J gene: TRBJ2-5; CDR3 protein: CAISERGGRAMETQYF
V gene: TRBV5-1; J gene: TRBJ1-6; CDR3 protein: CASRLERSGGASYNSPLHF
V gene: TRBV7-2; J gene: TRBJ2-7; CDR3 protein: CASVRGTINLDEQYF
V gene: TRBV30; J gene: TRBJ2-1; CDR3 protein: CAWNQGTVYNEQFF